The source of this T cell receptor beta chain is a study of vaccination and CD4 T cells after COVID-19. Treatment in this sample: roughly 11-day PBMC culture with coronavirus spike peptide pools or control peptides (ViraFEST assay). The CDR3 has 12 amino acids. Trimming cost V 6 bases and J 5 bases, with 8 bases left between them. The germline V gene encodes CDR1 ENHRY and CDR2 SYGVKD. Sequencing of cultured CD4+ T cell DNA used the Oncomine TCR Beta short-read assay. TCRdb analysed the PCR reads with MiXCR anew, one entry per CDR3 protein. This sample has some 10,000 distinct CDR3 sequences, with 35% to 50% found just once. As to this clonotype: Its specificity is unknown.

The TCR comes from a human donor who had recovered from COVID-19. J is TRBJ1-5 and V is TRBV10-3; D is unclear. The sequenced sample consisted of CD4+ T cells from blood, cultured in vitro. CDR3 amino acids: CAIRGQDQPQHF. For the CDR3, the DNA is TGTGCCATCAGGGGTCAAGATCAGCCCCAGCATTTT.